Listed here is a single T cell receptor (beta chain). Germline values: CDR1 LGHNT, CDR2 FRNRAP. CDR3 size: 15 residues. V lost 0 bases to trimming and J lost 6 bases; unmatched junction nucleotides: 5. Seattle enrolled patients during active infection and tracked them longitudinally. This record belongs to a study of blood T cell repertoires in COVID-19. Authors' analysis steps: From reference gene primer amplification, estimates of nucleated cell counts were derived. TCRdb's copy holds only in-frame clones and misses some; the assay was immunoSEQ multiplex PCR. From that table come the V and J calls and clone size; the DNA was used to work out D and trimming. The sample gives 500,000 to 600,000 clones, approximately 88% of which show up once; around 8% is in the top ten.

The TCR was taken from a woman aged 50 to 60 with COVID-19, enrolled during active disease. The chain uses TRBV12-5 and TRBJ2-3; 8 nucleotides line up with TRBD1. The sample taken for sequencing was peripheral blood. The CDR3 region is CASGLVRAGGDTQYF. The CDR3 DNA is TGTGCTAGTGGTTTGGTAAGAGCAGGGGGCGATACGCAGTATTTT.